The 20 T cell receptor beta chains given below trace back to one sample, sequenced in a study of molecular identifiers for immune sequencing clone quantification. TCRdb re-analysed the PCR reads in MiXCR, keeping a single row per CDR3 protein. The sample has tens of thousands of distinct CDR3 sequences; about 23% are singletons. The sequenced sample was naive CD8+ T cells from blood, with Jurkat cell RNA spiked in. The subset: FACS-sorted CD8+CD4-CCR7+CD45RA+ naive T cells. These receptors were collected from a human donor in good health. Some libraries in this study had Jurkat cell RNA spiked in.

This sequence joins TRBV15 and TRBJ1-3, with D hard to call. The V gene's germline CDR1 is LNHNV and CDR2 YYDKDF (reference sequence). V lost 3 bases to trimming and J lost 0 bases, with 12 bases between them. The CDR3 is 16 residues long. The CDR3 nucleotides are TGTGCCACCAGCAGGGAGAAAGAGCTCTCTGGAAACACCATATATTTT. It specifies CATSREKELSGNTIYF.

This clonotype was recorded many times. The rearrangement links TRBV12-3 or TRBV12-4 to TRBJ2-7, with TRBD2 matching 11 bases. The CDR3 contains 15 residues. J lost 0 bases, V lost 4 bases, and 2 bases had no gene match. The CDR3 here is CASSSTSGSSYEQYF. For the CDR3, the DNA is TGTGCCAGCAGTTCTACTAGCGGGAGCTCCTACGAGCAGTACTTC.

This clonotype was counted between two and nine times. The chain employs TRBV30 and TRBJ2-3; a possible D gene is TRBD2 (7 bases). Trimming removed 4 bases from V and 4 bases from J, with 18 bases in between. The CDR3 sequence is 15 residues long. Germline values: CDR1 GTSNPN, CDR2 SVGIG (reference sequence). CDR3 residues: CAWTLGGGPADTQYF. The CDR3, as DNA: TGTGCCTGGACCCTAGGGGGGGGGCCGGCAGATACGCAGTATTTT.

The sample holds many counts of this clonotype. This chain connects TRBV9 to TRBJ2-3; TRBD1 agrees at 10 bases. CDR3 length: 19 amino acids. The germline gives CDR1 SGDLS, CDR2 YYNGEE. V dropped 4 bases and J dropped 0; count of bases not matched to a gene: 14. The CDR3 DNA follows: TGTGCCAGCAGCCCTCTCCCGGGACAGGGGACTTCTAGCACAGATACGCAGTATTTT. Its protein product is CASSPLPGQGTSSTDTQYF.

This clonotype was observed at least ten times. The rearrangement joins TRBV2 to TRBJ1-1; D not certain. The germline V gene has CDR1 SNHLY and CDR2 FYNNEI. The CDR3 consists of 13 residues. V was trimmed by 4 bases and J by 6 bases, leaving 12 bases between them. CDR3 nucleotides: TGTGCCAGCAGTGTTTCGGGTATATCTGAAGCTTTCTTT. Translating it yields CASSVSGISEAFF.

This clonotype was picked up many times. The chain is built from TRBV9 and TRBJ2-5; no clear D gene. Trimming took off 4 bases at V and 4 bases at J, with 17 bases between the two ends. The CDR3 is 15 residues long. CDR1 and CDR2 from the germline V gene are SGDLS and YYNGEE. CDR3 DNA: TGTGCCAGCAGCCCCGTTTATGACTCCGGAGAGACCCAGTACTTC. Amino acids: CASSPVYDSGETQYF.

Concerning this clonotype itself: A much larger clone differs from this one at a single base, so this may be a read error. V is TRBV5-5 and J is TRBJ2-3, with TRBD2 matching over 9 bases. V gave up 4 bases and J gave up 2 bases; unmatched junction bases: 20. CDR1 is SGHKS and CDR2 is YYEKEE in the germline V gene (reference sequence). The length of the CDR3 is 20 residues. The CDR3 nucleotides are TGTGCCAGCAGCCATAAACCTGGGACTAGCAGGGGGTTTTACACAGATACGCAGTATTTT. It yields the protein CASSHKPGTSRGFYTDTQYF.

CDR3 DNA sequence: TGCAGCACCCAGGGTGGGGGAAACACCATATATTTT. Translating it yields CSTQGGGNTIYF. The chain carries TRBV29-1 and TRBJ1-3, with a possible D match to TRBD1 (5 bases). The CDR3 has 12 amino acids. Per germline, CDR1 SQVTM and CDR2 ANQGSEA. The V gene lost 8 bases and the J gene lost 4 bases, with 12 bases spanning the gap.

This clonotype was found a few times. The chain employs TRBV30 and TRBJ2-5; 10 positions match TRBD2. The trim removed 6 bases at V and 5 bases at J, leaving 6 bases unmatched. The CDR3 extends over 13 amino acids. Germline CDR1 reads GTSNPN; CDR2 reads SVGIG (reference sequence). CDR3 DNA: TGTGCCTGCCAGCGGGAGGGCCAGGAGACCCAGTACTTC. Its translation: CACQREGQETQYF.

As to this clonotype: This may be a read error: a much more frequent sequence differs by one nucleotide. The chain joins TRBV7-9 to TRBJ1-1; 7 positions match TRBD1. CDR3 length: 15 residues. Germline values: CDR1 SEHNR, CDR2 FQNEAQ (reference sequence). As DNA, the CDR3 is TGTGCCAGCAGCGGTTGGACAGGAGCGAACAATGAAGCTTTCTTT. This sequence encodes CASSGWTGANNEAFF.

This clonotype was recorded only once. The CDR3 end shows no conserved phenylalanine or tryptophan, and so a read error is likely. The chain has TRBV11-2 and TRBJ2-7, with D possibly called TRBD1 or TRBD2 (5 bases each). V was clipped by 7 bases and J by 5 bases, with 21 bases between them. The V gene's germline CDR1 is SGHAT and CDR2 FQNNGV. The length of the CDR3 is 15 residues. CDR3 sequence reads: CASTLPGQGRNEQYL. CDR3 DNA sequence: TGTGCCAGCACCCTCCCGGGGCAGGGTAGAAACGAGCAGTACCTC.

For this clonotype: Being one base from a much bigger clone, this may be a read error. The final CDR3 position lacks the conserved phenylalanine or tryptophan, pointing to a likely read error. The chain combines TRBV5-1 with TRBJ2-5; D is perhaps TRBD1 (5 bases). Trimming removed 4 bases from V and 7 bases from J, with 17 bases in between. Looked up from germline, CDR1 is SGHRS and CDR2 is YFSETQ. The length of the CDR3 is 14 residues. The CDR3 bases are TGCGCCAGCAGCGACTCACAGGCGCAGGGGACCCAGTACTCC. Translating it yields CASSDSQAQGTQYS.

Concerning this clonotype: One end of the junction fails to match germline, which may point to a read error. The CDR3 bases are TGTGCCACCGGCAGGGACCGAAGCTCCTACAATGAGCAGTTCTTC. It specifies CATGRDRSSYNEQFF. V and J are TRBV15 and TRBJ2-1; possibly TRBD1 or TRBD2 for D (5 bases each). This CDR3 is 15 amino acids long. The germline CDR1 and CDR2 sequences are LNHNV and YYDKDF (reference sequence).

Remarks on this clonotype: A read error is possible here, since a much larger clone lies one base away. This chain connects TRBV6-4 to TRBJ1-1; D is ambiguous. The germline CDR1 and CDR2 sequences are MRHNA and SNTAGT. The CDR3 covers 13 residues. CDR3 amino acids: CASSDSGSTGAFF. In DNA, the CDR3 is TGTGCCAGCAGTGACTCGGGCAGCACTGGAGCTTTCTTT.

The J gene is TRBJ1-1, the V gene TRBV5-6; no clear D gene. Germline values: CDR1 SGHDT, CDR2 YYEEEE. The CDR3 covers 15 residues. The ends were cut back, 4 bases at V and 5 bases at J, with 18 bases in the middle. The CDR3 DNA is TGTGCCAGCAGCCTCCTCCCGGAGGGTCGAACTGAAGCTTTCTTT. It encodes CASSLLPEGRTEAFF.

Concerning this clonotype: A much more abundant neighbour one base away suggests this may be a read error. CDR3 sequence: CSARLAYPGNTIYF. The CDR3 DNA is TGCAGTGCTAGATTGGCTTACCCTGGAAACACCATATATTTT. V is TRBV20-1 and J is TRBJ1-3; no clear D. The CDR3 covers 14 residues. Per the germline V gene, CDR1 is DFQATT and CDR2 is SNEGSKA (reference sequence). The ends were cut back, 2 bases at V and 2 bases at J, with 10 bases in the middle.

V is TRBV3-1 and J is TRBJ2-7, with TRBD1 matching over 10 bases. The CDR3 sequence is 15 residues long. The germline V gene has CDR1 LGHDT and CDR2 YNNKEL (reference sequence). With V trimmed by 4 bases and J by 11 bases, 14 bases remained unmatched. The CDR3, as DNA: TGTGCCAGCAGCCCTCGTGGGACAGGGGTGACCGAAAAGTACTTC. Amino acid sequence: CASSPRGTGVTEKYF.

This clonotype was seen more than once but under ten times. V usage is TRBV7-7 and J usage is TRBJ2-5; TRBD2 agrees at 13 bases. V lost 5 bases to trimming and J lost 5 bases; unmatched junction nucleotides: 11. This CDR3 has 17 residues. CDR1 and CDR2 from the germline V gene are SSHAT and FNYEAQ (reference sequence). The CDR3 protein is CASSPRGLAGTQETQYF. The CDR3 bases are TGTGCCAGCAGCCCAAGGGGACTAGCGGGGACCCAGGAGACCCAGTACTTC.

The rearrangement uses TRBV7-9 and TRBJ2-7, with D hard to call. The V gene's germline CDR1 is SEHNR and CDR2 FQNEAQ (reference sequence). There are 12 residues in the CDR3. Trimming stripped 3 bases from V and 2 bases from J, with 5 bases between. This CDR3 is CASSFHPYEQYF. The CDR3 DNA is TGTGCCAGCAGCTTTCACCCCTACGAGCAGTACTTC. Full variable domain (remainder filled in from reference TRBV7-9 and TRBJ2-7): DTGVSQNPRHKITKRGQNVTFRCDPISEHNRLYWYRQTLGQGPEFLTYFQNEAQLEKSRLLSDRFSAERPKGSFSTLEIQRTEQGDSAMYLCASSFHPYEQYFGPGTRLTVT.

In this sample, this clonotype turned up a few times. V gene TRBV7-9 combines with J gene TRBJ2-2, with D possibly being TRBD2 (5 bases). V lost 5 bases and J 3 bases, leaving 13 bases between the germline ends. This CDR3 comprises 15 residues. From germline, CDR1 is SEHNR and CDR2 FQNEAQ (reference sequence). The CDR3 is CASSKAAEYTGELFF. The DNA for the CDR3 is TGTGCCAGCAGCAAAGCGGCGGAGTACACCGGGGAGCTGTTTTTT. The whole variable domain, filled in from reference TRBV7-9 and TRBJ2-2, reads DTGVSQNPRHKITKRGQNVTFRCDPISEHNRLYWYRQTLGQGPEFLTYFQNEAQLEKSRLLSDRFSAERPKGSFSTLEIQRTEQGDSAMYLCASSKAAEYTGELFFGEGSRLTVL.